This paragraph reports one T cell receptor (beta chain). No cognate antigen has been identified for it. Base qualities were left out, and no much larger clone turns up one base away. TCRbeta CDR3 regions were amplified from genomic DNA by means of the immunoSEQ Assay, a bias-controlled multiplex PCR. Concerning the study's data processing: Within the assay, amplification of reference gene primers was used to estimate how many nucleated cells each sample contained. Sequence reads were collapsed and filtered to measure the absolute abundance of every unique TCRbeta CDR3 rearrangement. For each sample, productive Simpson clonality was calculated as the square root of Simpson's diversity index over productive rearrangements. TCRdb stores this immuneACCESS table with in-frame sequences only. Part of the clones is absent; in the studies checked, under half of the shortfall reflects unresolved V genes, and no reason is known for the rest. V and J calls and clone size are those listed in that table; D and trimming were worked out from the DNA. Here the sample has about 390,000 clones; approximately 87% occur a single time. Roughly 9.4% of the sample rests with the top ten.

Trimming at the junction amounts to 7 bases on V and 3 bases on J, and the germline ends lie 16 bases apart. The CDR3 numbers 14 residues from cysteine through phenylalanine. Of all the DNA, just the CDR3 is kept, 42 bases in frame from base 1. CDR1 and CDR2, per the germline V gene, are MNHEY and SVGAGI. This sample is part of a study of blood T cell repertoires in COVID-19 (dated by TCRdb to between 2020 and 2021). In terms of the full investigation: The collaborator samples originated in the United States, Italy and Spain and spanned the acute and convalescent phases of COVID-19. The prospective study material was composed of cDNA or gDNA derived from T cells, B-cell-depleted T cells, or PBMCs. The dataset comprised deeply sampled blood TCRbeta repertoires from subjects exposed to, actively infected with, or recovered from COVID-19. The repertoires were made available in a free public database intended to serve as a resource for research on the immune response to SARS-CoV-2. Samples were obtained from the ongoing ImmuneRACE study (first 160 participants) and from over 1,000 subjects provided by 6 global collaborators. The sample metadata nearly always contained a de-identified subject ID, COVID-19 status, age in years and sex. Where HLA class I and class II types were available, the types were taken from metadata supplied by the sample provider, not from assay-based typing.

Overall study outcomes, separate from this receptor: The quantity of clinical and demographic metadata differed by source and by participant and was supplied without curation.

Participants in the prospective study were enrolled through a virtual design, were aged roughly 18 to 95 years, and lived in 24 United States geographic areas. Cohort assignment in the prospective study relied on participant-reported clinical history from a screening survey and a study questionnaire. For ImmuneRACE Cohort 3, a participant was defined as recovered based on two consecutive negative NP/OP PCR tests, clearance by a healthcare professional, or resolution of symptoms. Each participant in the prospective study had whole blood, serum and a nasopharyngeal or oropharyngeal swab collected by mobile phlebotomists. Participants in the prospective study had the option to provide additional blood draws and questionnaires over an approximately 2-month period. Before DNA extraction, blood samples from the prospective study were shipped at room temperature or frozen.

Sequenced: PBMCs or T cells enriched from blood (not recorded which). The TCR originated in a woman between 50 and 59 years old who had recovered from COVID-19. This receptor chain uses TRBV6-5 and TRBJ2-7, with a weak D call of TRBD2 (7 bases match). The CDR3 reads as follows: CASTPGGGNYEQYF. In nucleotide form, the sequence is TGTGCCAGCACCCCTGGGGGGGGCAACTACGAGCAGTACTTC.